The text below deals with one T cell receptor (beta chain). Its antigen is unknown. In germline, CDR1 is SQVTM, CDR2 ANQGSEA. V was trimmed by 0 bases and J by 2 bases, leaving 4 bases between them. This CDR3 region has 13 residues. Amplification used 60 Vbeta primers and 13 Jbeta primers. Sequencing used immunoSEQ multiplex PCR; TCRdb keeps in-frame clones, though not all of them. The sample records under 200,000 clones, around 82% being singletons. It was healthy bone marrow donors who served as donors. The data stem from a study of cytomegalovirus exposure and HLA in healthy donors. Study overall: Some 85 million unique TCRs, all from HLA-typed donors, were included in an early release of the data. Study-wide points: Versus the roughly 700-donor mean, an Asian-associated ancestry cluster reportedly showed fewer N-insertions in a later analysis. Rare TCR sequences predominated, though certain public TCRs were found in many donors.

Sequences were obtained from PBMCs. The receptor's source is a man aged 40-50 years in good health and CMV-seronegative. The V and J genes are TRBV29-1 and TRBJ2-2, with D unclear. In DNA form, the CDR3 reads TGCAGCGTTGAAGACCCTAACACCGGGGAGCTGTTTTTT. Amino acid sequence: CSVEDPNTGELFF.